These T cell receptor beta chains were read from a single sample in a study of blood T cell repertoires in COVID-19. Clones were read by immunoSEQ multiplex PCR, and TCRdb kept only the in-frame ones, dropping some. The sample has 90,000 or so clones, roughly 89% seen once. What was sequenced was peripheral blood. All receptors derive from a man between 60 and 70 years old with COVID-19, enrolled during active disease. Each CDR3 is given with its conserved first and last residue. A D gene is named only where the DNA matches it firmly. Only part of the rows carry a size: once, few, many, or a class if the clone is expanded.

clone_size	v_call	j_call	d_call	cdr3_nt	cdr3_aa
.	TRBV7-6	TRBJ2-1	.	TGTGCCAGCGGCAGTGACAATGAGCAGTTCTTC	CASGSDNEQFF
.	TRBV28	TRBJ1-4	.	TGTGCCAGCAGCAGGGTGTGGGAAAAACTGTTTTTT	CASSRVWEKLFF
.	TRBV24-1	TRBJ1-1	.	TGTGCCACCAGTGCTACGACAGCGAACACTGAAGCTTTCTTT	CATSATTANTEAFF
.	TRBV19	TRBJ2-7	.	TGTGCCAGTACCTTAAGGGGAGACAGGACCTACGAGCAGTACTTC	CASTLRGDRTYEQYF
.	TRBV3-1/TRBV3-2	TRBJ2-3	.	TGTGCCAGCAGCCAGCAGGCCCATAGCACAGATACGCAGTATTTT	CASSQQAHSTDTQYF
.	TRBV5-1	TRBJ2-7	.	TGCGCCAGCAGCTTGGGGCGGAACGAGCAGTACTTC	CASSLGRNEQYF
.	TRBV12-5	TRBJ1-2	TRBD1	TGTGCTAGTGGTTTGACTACAGGGGGCTTCTATGGCTACACCTTC	CASGLTTGGFYGYTF
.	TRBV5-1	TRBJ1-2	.	TGCGCCAGCAGCCCGGACAGTCTCTATGGCTACACCTTC	CASSPDSLYGYTF
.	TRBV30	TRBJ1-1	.	TGTGCCTGGAGTGTTAGTCTTAGAGGCACTGAAGCTTTCTTT	CAWSVSLRGTEAFF
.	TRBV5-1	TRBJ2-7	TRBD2	TGCGCCAGCAGCTTGAACAGCGGGAATACCTACGAGCAGTACTTC	CASSLNSGNTYEQYF
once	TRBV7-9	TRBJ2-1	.	TGTGCCAGCAGCTCGACTAGTCTTGAGCAGTTCTTC	CASSSTSLEQFF
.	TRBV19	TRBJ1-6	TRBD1	TGTGCCAGTAGTATTGGACAGGGCGTATATTCACCCCTCCACTTT	CASSIGQGVYSPLHF
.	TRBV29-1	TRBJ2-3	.	TGCAGCGTGTGCTCTAGCGTAGCCGATACGCAGTATTTT	CSVCSSVADTQYF
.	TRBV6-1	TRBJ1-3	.	TGTGCCAGCAGCGAAGGGGGAGCTGGAAACACCATATATTTT	CASSEGGAGNTIYF
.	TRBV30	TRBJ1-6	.	TGTGCCTGCGGCAGGTACCCTTCAAATTCACCCCTCCACTTT	CACGRYPSNSPLHF
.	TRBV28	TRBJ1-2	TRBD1	TGTGCCAGCAGCCCCGAGACAGGGGACTATGGCTACACCTTC	CASSPETGDYGYTF
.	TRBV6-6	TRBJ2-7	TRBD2	TGTGCCAGCACCAACAGACTAGCGGGAGGGGGGGGCGAGCAGTACTTC	CASTNRLAGGGGEQYF
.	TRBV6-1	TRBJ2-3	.	TGTGCCAGCAGCCCAGACAGACCAGATACGCAGTATTTT	CASSPDRPDTQYF
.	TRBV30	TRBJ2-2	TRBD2	TGTGCCTGGATGAGGCGGGAGGGGAACACCGGGGAGCTGTTTTTT	CAWMRREGNTGELFF
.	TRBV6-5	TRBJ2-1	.	TGTGCCAGCAGCTCCGGGACACTCTCCAGTCCTGAGCAGTTCTTC	CASSSGTLSSPEQFF
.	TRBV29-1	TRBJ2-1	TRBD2	TGCAGCGCCCGCGGGGGGTCGGATGAGCAGTTCTTC	CSARGGSDEQFF
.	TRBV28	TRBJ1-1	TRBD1	TGTGCCAGCAGTTTGCGGGACAGGGAGCCCGAAGCTTTCTTT	CASSLRDREPEAFF
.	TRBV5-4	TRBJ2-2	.	TGTGCCAGCAGCTCCACGGGTAGACCCACCGGGGAGCTGTTTTTT	CASSSTGRPTGELFF
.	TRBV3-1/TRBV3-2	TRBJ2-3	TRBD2	TGTGCCAGCAGCCAACACCCGACTAGCCCCACAGATACGCAGTATTTT	CASSQHPTSPTDTQYF
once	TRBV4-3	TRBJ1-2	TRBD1	TGCGCCAGCAGCCAAGAAACAGGGGATGTTAACTATGGCTACACCTTC	CASSQETGDVNYGYTF
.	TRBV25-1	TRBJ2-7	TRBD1	TGTGCCAGCAGTGCACGGGACAGGGGGCAATACGAGCAGTACTTC	CASSARDRGQYEQYF
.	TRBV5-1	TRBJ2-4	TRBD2	TGCGCCAGCAGCTTGTGGGGAGGGCCCCAAAACATTCAGTACTTC	CASSLWGGPQNIQYF
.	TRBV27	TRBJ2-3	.	TGTGCCAGCAGCCCCCTAAACCGAGGCACAGATACGCAGTATTTT	CASSPLNRGTDTQYF
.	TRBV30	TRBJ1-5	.	TGTGCCTGGAGTGTAGGGGGGGGAAGTAATCAGCCCCAGCATTTT	CAWSVGGGSNQPQHF
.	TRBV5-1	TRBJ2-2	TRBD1	TGCGCCAGCGGGGCCCCGACAGGGGGCTTCACCGGGGAGCTGTTTTTT	CASGAPTGGFTGELFF
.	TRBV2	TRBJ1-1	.	TGTGCCAGCAGTTTCACAGGGTCCCCTGAAGCTTTCTTT	CASSFTGSPEAFF
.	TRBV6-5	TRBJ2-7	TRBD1	TGTGCCAGCAGTCACCGAAGACAGGGTTTGGACGAGCAGTACTTC	CASSHRRQGLDEQYF
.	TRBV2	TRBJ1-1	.	TGTGCCAGCAGCCCATCACAGGGATGGGACACTGAAGCTTTCTTT	CASSPSQGWDTEAFF
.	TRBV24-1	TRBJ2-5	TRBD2	TGTGCCACCAGTGAGCCGGGACTAGCGGGAGGACAAGAGACCCAGTACTTC	CATSEPGLAGGQETQYF
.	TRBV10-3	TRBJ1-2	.	TGTGCCATCAGCGACAGTTATGGCTACACCTTC	CAISDSYGYTF
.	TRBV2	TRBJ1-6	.	TGTGCCAGCAGACGGGAGTTTAATTCACCCCTCCACTTT	CASRREFNSPLHF
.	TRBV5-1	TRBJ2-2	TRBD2	TGCGCCAGCAGCTTGGTGGTAGCGGGAGGTACGCACACCGGGGAGCTGTTTTTT	CASSLVVAGGTHTGELFF
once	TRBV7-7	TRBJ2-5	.	TGTGCTAGCAGCTTAGAAACGACAGGCCAAGAGACCCAGTACTTC	CASSLETTGQETQYF
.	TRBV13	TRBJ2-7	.	TGTGCCAGCAGCCCCCGGCGGGACTCCTACGAGCAGTACTTC	CASSPRRDSYEQYF
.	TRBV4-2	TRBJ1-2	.	TGTGCCAGCAGCCAAGATTTCCGGGGGGCGCTGAGCTATGGCTACACCTTC	CASSQDFRGALSYGYTF